This TCR beta chain was observed in a study of Tregs in tolerant kidney transplant recipients (dated by TCRdb to between 2018 and 2020). Turning to the overall study: TCRbeta sequencing was used in the study to identify donor-specific regulatory T cells before combined kidney and bone marrow transplantation, and the identified cells were then tracked after transplant. Broad study findings and their caveats: Donor-specific Treg expansion was found to exceed global Treg expansion in tolerant patients, suggesting antigen-driven rather than nonspecific expansion. Because the study included only a small number of patients, the results must be confirmed in larger populations and under other immunosuppression protocols. For some patients the PCR primers changed over time, which made it impossible to compare the samples from those patients at the nucleotide level. Although technical replication error seemed to be minimal, the question of biological reproducibility was not addressed directly. The most biologically relevant and donor-specific TCRbeta repertoire appeared to be identified by expanding Tregs with activated donor B cells.

Remarks on this clone: The antigen it binds to is not known. Per-base quality was not reported, and no clone a single base away is much larger than it.

Genomic DNA was extracted from sorted cells with the QIAGEN DNeasy Blood and Tissue Kit for TCRbeta CDR3 sequencing. High-throughput TCRbeta CDR3 sequencing, which included PCR amplification with bias correction and internal controls, was done commercially through immunoSEQ. Per the original workflow: A unique productive TCRbeta sequence was defined by the CDR3 nucleotide sequence when primers matched, and otherwise by the CDR3 amino acid sequence together with the Vbeta and Jbeta genes. Sorting error was corrected by removing sequences shared between sorted populations at a frequency ratio of 2:1 or less, and the remaining shared sequences were assigned to the higher population. A sequence counted as donor-reactive if, in CFSE-low cells, the sequence had a frequency of at least 0.01% and was expanded at least 5-fold compared with unstimulated cells. Repertoire divergence was quantified by Jensen-Shannon divergence calculated from the top 100 TCRbeta sequences ranked by frequency. For any sample with multiple sequencing runs, sorting error was corrected in each run separately before the runs were pooled. Not all clones reach the TCRdb copy of this immuneACCESS table, which keeps in-frame sequences only. Checked studies attribute under half of the gap to unresolved V genes and leave the rest unexplained. V and J calls and clone size are those listed in that table; D and trimming were worked out from the DNA. This sample gives about 50,000 clones in total; roughly nine tenths of them show up just once. The ten largest clones represent about 14% of the sample.

Transplants used related donors with nonmyeloablative bone marrow transplantation; mixed chimerism was transient in the human trials. Thawed PBMCs were FACS-sorted into unstimulated Tregs (CD4+CD25+CD127-), CD4+ non-Tregs (CD4+CD25-), CD4 cells and CD8 cells. The patients were several recipients of combined kidney and bone marrow transplants from the ITN036ST trial, and samples were available only from these trial subjects. Healthy control blood was processed to PBMCs by Ficoll density gradient and cryopreserved, and patient PBMCs were collected before and after transplant. Including cysteine and phenylalanine, the CDR3 has 15 amino acids. CDR3 DNA only is kept here, 45 bases in frame from base 1. CDR1 is given as SNHLY and CDR2 as FYNNEI, both from the germline V gene. V and J are truncated by 9 bases and 7 bases respectively, leaving an intervening sequence of 24 bases.

The sequenced sample was CD8+ T cells from blood (PBMCs), obtained 12 months after the transplant. The sequence links TRBV2 to TRBJ1-2, with TRBD1 perhaps the D gene, on 5 matching bases. This sequence originates from a human patient who received a combined kidney and bone marrow transplant. A transplant means some T cells may be of graft donor rather than patient origin. The sequence in DNA is TGTGCCAGGGGGGGAGGGAGGGAAGGAAAGAGTGGCTACACCTTC. This codes for CARGGGREGKSGYTF.